These 16 T cell receptor beta chains were all obtained from the same sample, sequenced in a study of control samples from healthy donors and cancer patients (dated by TCRdb to 2019 to 2021). The library was built by means of the immunoSEQ multiplex PCR assay. TCRdb stores this immuneACCESS table with in-frame sequences only. Part of the clones is absent; in the studies checked, under half of the shortfall reflects unresolved V genes, and no reason is known for the rest. For this sample the table gives under 80,000 clones, of which under 95% were detected only once. The top ten clonotypes cover around 1.3% of the sample. Sequencing was carried out using PBMCs. The receptors come from a woman between 40 and 50 years old with lung cancer.

This chain joins TRBV19 and TRBJ1-6; a weak D match, TRBD1 (6 bases). This CDR3 contains 14 residues. Trimming left V 4 bases short and J 7 bases short, with 11 bases between. Germline-derived CDR1 and CDR2 are LNHDA and SQIVND (reference sequence). CDR3 nucleotide sequence: TGTGCCAGTAGTAGTCAGGGGCTGAATTCACCCCTCCACTTT. It yields the protein CASSSQGLNSPLHF.

CDR3 in DNA: TGTGCCAGCAGCGTAGACGGGGGGGCCAAAATGTCGCAGACCCAGTACTTC. This codes for CASSVDGGAKMSQTQYF. The chain has TRBV9 and TRBJ2-5, with 8 bases lining up with TRBD2. The germline V gene has CDR1 SGDLS and CDR2 YYNGEE. CDR3 length equals 17 residues. With 0 bases clipped from V and 6 bases from J, the junction kept 13 bases outside the gene matches.

The chain employs TRBV5-1 and TRBJ2-5; D gene ambiguous. The ends were cut back, 0 bases at V and 0 bases at J, with 6 bases in the middle. Germline V gene sequence: CDR1 SGHRS, CDR2 YFSETQ. The CDR3 spans 14 residues. The CDR3: CASSLAGDQETQYF. The CDR3 coding sequence is TGCGCCAGCAGCTTGGCCGGAGACCAAGAGACCCAGTACTTC.

This clone was counted once. The chain uses TRBV6-1 and TRBJ1-6, with a tentative D call TRBD1 (5 bases). The germline V and J ends were trimmed by 3 bases and 9 bases, with 9 bases remaining between them. The CDR3 is 13 amino acids. CDR1 is MNHNS and CDR2 is SASEGT in the germline V gene. The CDR3, as DNA: TGTGCCAGCAGTGAGACAGTGTTTTCACCCCTCCACTTT. It encodes CASSETVFSPLHF.

CDR3: CASSLRQGDSPLHF. The CDR3, as DNA: TGTGCCAGCAGCTTACGACAGGGGGATTCACCCCTCCACTTT. The rearrangement joins TRBV7-9 to TRBJ1-6, with TRBD1 matching over 9 bases. CDR1 is SEHNR, CDR2 FQNEAQ, per germline (reference sequence). This CDR3 contains 14 residues. V dropped 2 bases and J dropped 8; count of bases not matched to a gene: 1.

This clone came up a few times. The V gene is TRBV19, the J gene TRBJ1-3; TRBD1 agrees at 7 bases. Germline assignment: CDR1 LNHDA and CDR2 SQIVND (reference sequence). Losses at the gene ends were 7 bases for V and 1 base for J; bases not matched to a gene: 7. This CDR3 is built from 15 residues. CDR3: CASTVGQSSGNTIYF. The CDR3, as DNA: TGTGCCAGTACCGTGGGACAGTCGTCTGGAAACACCATATATTTT. The full variable domain, completed using reference TRBV19 and TRBJ1-3, is DGGITQSPKYLFRKEGQNVTLSCEQNLNHDAMYWYRQDPGQGLRLIYYSQIVNDFQKGDIAEGYSVSREKKESFPLTVTSAQKNPTAFYLCASTVGQSSGNTIYFGEGSWLTVV.

The genes are TRBV18 and TRBJ1-5; unclear D gene. CDR3 length: 16 residues. Trimming cost V 3 bases and J 3 bases, with 15 bases left between them. Germline loops: CDR1 KGHSH, CDR2 LQKENI. The chain's CDR3 is CASSPIWVEANQPQHF. CDR3 nucleotide sequence: TGTGCCAGCTCACCTATCTGGGTAGAAGCCAATCAGCCCCAGCATTTT.

The rearrangement uses TRBV19 and TRBJ1-1; D is uncertain. Looked up from germline, CDR1 is LNHDA and CDR2 is SQIVND (reference sequence). V was clipped by 5 bases and J by 4 bases, with 11 bases between them. The CDR3 has 13 residues. The CDR3 loop reads CASSGEVGTEAFF. In nucleotides, the CDR3 is TGTGCCAGTAGTGGAGAGGTTGGCACTGAAGCTTTCTTT.

The CDR3 DNA reads as TGTGCCGGAGGGAGGGACAGAGGGAACTATGGCTACACCTTC. This encodes CAGGRDRGNYGYTF. The chain links TRBV28 to TRBJ1-2; 7 positions agree with TRBD1. Per germline, CDR1 MDHEN and CDR2 SYDVKM. The junction had 11 bases not matched to a gene; V was cut back by 11 bases and J by 2 bases. This CDR3 is built from 14 residues.

The chain recombines TRBV14 with TRBJ1-1; D gene uncertain. Per germline, CDR1 SGHDN and CDR2 FVKESK. This CDR3 has 16 amino acids. Trimming removed 2 bases at V and 1 base at J, with 14 bases between. CDR3 sequence: CASSQRGWDPNTEAFF. As DNA, the CDR3 is TGTGCCAGCAGCCAACGAGGCTGGGATCCGAACACTGAAGCTTTCTTT.

This chain links TRBV30 with TRBJ1-1; D gene unclear. There are 13 residues in the CDR3. V dropped 5 bases and J dropped 4 bases, with 14 bases sitting between them. Germline-derived CDR1 and CDR2 are GTSNPN and SVGIG (reference sequence). CDR3 protein: CAWLDTVPTEAFF. The CDR3 DNA reads as TGTGCCTGGCTCGACACCGTTCCCACTGAAGCTTTCTTT. The variable domain in full, with the rest retrieved from reference TRBV30 and TRBJ1-1, is SQTIHQWPATLVQPVGSPLSLECTVEGTSNPNLYWYRQAAGRGLQLLFYSVGIGQISSEVPQNLSASRPQDRQFILSSKKLLLSDSGFYLCAWLDTVPTEAFFGQGTRLTVV.

This clone was observed a handful of times. The chain combines TRBV14 with TRBJ2-2, with D possibly called TRBD1 or TRBD2 (5 bases each). V dropped 2 bases and J dropped 4 bases, with 14 bases sitting between them. CDR3 length: 16 amino acids. Germline V CDR1 and CDR2: SGHDN, FVKESK. The CDR3 bases are TGTGCCAGCAGCCAATTTCATCCGGGGACCACCGGGGAGCTGTTTTTT. The encoded protein is CASSQFHPGTTGELFF. The whole variable domain, filled in from reference TRBV14 and TRBJ2-2, reads EAGVTQFPSHSVIEKGQTVTLRCDPISGHDNLYWYRRVMGKEIKFLLHFVKESKQDESGMPNNRFLAERTGGTYSTLKVQPAELEDSGVYFCASSQFHPGTTGELFFGEGSRLTVL.

This rearrangement joins TRBV7-6 to TRBJ2-7; weak D call: TRBD1 (6 bases). The CDR3 has 12 residues. V gave up 5 bases and J gave up 6 bases, with 11 bases separating them. Germline V lookup: CDR1 SGHVS, CDR2 FNYEAQ. CDR3 nucleotides: TGTGCCAGCAGCGCGGACAGCCGCGAGCAGTACTTC. The encoded protein is CASSADSREQYF.

V and J are TRBV5-8 and TRBJ1-5, with D uncertain. The length of the CDR3 is 16 residues. Germline assignment: CDR1 SGHTS and CDR2 YDEGEE. V lost 4 bases and J lost 4, with 18 bases in between. CDR3 in DNA: TGTGCCAGCAGCCCCAGCCCGGGAGAACTTAATCAGCCCCAGCATTTT. It encodes CASSPSPGELNQPQHF.

This clone was detected a few times. The genes are TRBV5-8 and TRBJ1-4; tentatively, D is TRBD1 (6 bases). This CDR3 has 15 residues. V was pared by 4 bases and J by 5 bases, with 15 bases between. Per germline, CDR1 SGHTS and CDR2 YDEGEE. CDR3 loop: CASSHVQGGNEKLFF. In DNA form, the CDR3 reads TGTGCCAGCAGCCATGTTCAAGGGGGGAATGAAAAACTGTTTTTT. The variable domain in full, with the rest retrieved from reference TRBV5-8 and TRBJ1-4, is EAGVTQSPTHLIKTRGQQATLRCSPISGHTSVYWYQQALGLGLQFLLWYDEGEERNRGNFPPRFSGRQFPNYSSELNVNALELEDSALYLCASSHVQGGNEKLFFGSGTQLSVL.

The rearrangement uses TRBV14 and TRBJ1-6; D ambiguous. The CDR3 is 13 residues long. Deletions cut 0 bases from V and 9 bases from J, with 6 bases between. Looked up from germline, CDR1 is SGHDN and CDR2 is FVKESK. CDR3 sequence: CASSQEGFSPLHF. The DNA for the CDR3 is TGTGCCAGCAGCCAAGAAGGGTTTTCACCCCTCCACTTT. The entire variable domain, with the rest obtained from reference TRBV14 and TRBJ1-6, is as follows: EAGVTQFPSHSVIEKGQTVTLRCDPISGHDNLYWYRRVMGKEIKFLLHFVKESKQDESGMPNNRFLAERTGGTYSTLKVQPAELEDSGVYFCASSQEGFSPLHFGNGTRLTVT.